This TCR beta chain was recovered during a study of blood T cells in healthy people across ages. The study, taken as a whole, reports: It was not possible, with unsorted PBMCs, to conclusively compare naive and antigen-experienced cells. Long-lived and aged donors differed, with more naive CD4+ cells and higher diversity in the long-lived.

It was with a sample-barcoded 5' primer and a J-beta primer mix that a second PCR of roughly 7 to 12 cycles was run. A single record per CDR3 protein comes from TCRdb applying MiXCR to the 5' RACE reads. Seen here are more than 1,400,000 distinct CDR3 sequences, approximately 40% observed once, and the top ten hold roughly 8.2%. V was pared by 0 bases and J by 11 bases, with 25 bases between. This CDR3 comprises 17 residues. Germline CDR1 reads LGHDT; CDR2 reads YNNKEL (reference sequence). This clonotype was found once. Its antigen is undetermined. Peripheral blood was drawn, about 9.1 milliliters per donor.

This rearrangement joins TRBV3-1 to TRBJ2-5; D tentatively reads TRBD1 or TRBD2 (5 bases each). This TCR was recovered from a woman between 18 and 29 years old in good health. The sequencing sample was made of blood. CDR3 DNA: TGTGCCAGCAGCCAAGATGGGGCCTCATTGAGGGAAGGGGAGCAGTACTTC. Translating gives CASSQDGASLREGEQYF.